A selection of T cell receptor beta chains follows, all from one sample in a study of T cells after yellow fever vaccination. TCRdb redid the calling of the 5' RACE reads with MiXCR, one entry per CDR3 protein. The sample has roughly 500,000 distinct CDR3 sequences, roughly 19% seen once; the top ten hold around 15%. Material: PBMCs, obtained 15 days after the yellow fever booster vaccination. The receptors originated from a man aged 30 to 39 who received the YFV17D yellow fever vaccine. Each CDR3 is given with its conserved first and last residue. The order of the fields is D gene, CDR3 length, J gene, V gene, clone size, CDR3 protein, CDR3 DNA. The D gene is left open where the match is weak. Not all rows give a size; the values are once, few, many and, for expanded clones, a class.

.	12	TRBJ2-1	TRBV24-1	.	CATSAAGNEQFF	TGTGCCACCAGTGCGGCGGGCAATGAGCAGTTCTTC
.	14	TRBJ1-3	TRBV7-3	few	CASSLSTSGNTIYF	TGTGCCAGCAGCTTAAGTACCTCTGGAAACACCATATATTTT
TRBD2	14	TRBJ2-5	TRBV7-2	few	CASSLTLAGGTQYF	TGTGCCAGCAGCCTGACCCTAGCGGGAGGGACCCAGTACTTC
.	13	TRBJ2-7	TRBV12-3/TRBV12-4	many	CASSFGLTYEQYF	TGTGCCAGCAGTTTCGGCCTAACCTACGAGCAGTACTTC
TRBD1	16	TRBJ2-7	TRBV27	.	CASSLIPGQGFGEQYF	TGTGCCAGCAGTTTAATACCGGGACAGGGTTTCGGCGAGCAGTACTTC
.	14	TRBJ2-7	TRBV28	few	CASITGGDLDEQYF	TGTGCCAGCATTACAGGGGGGGACCTGGACGAGCAGTACTTC
.	15	TRBJ1-6	TRBV4-3	.	CASSQDHRFNSPLHF	TGCGCCAGCAGCCAAGATCATCGCTTTAATTCACCCCTCCACTTT
TRBD2	14	TRBJ2-1	TRBV12-3/TRBV12-4	.	CASRPTTSGSEQFF	TGTGCCAGCAGGCCTACGACTAGCGGGTCTGAGCAGTTCTTC
.	11	TRBJ2-3	TRBV5-4	.	CASSFMDTQYF	TGTGCCAGCAGCTTTATGGATACGCAGTATTTT
.	15	TRBJ1-4	TRBV20-1	few	CSARRTAGSNEKLFF	TGCAGTGCTAGGAGGACCGCAGGGAGTAATGAAAAACTGTTTTTT